The source of this T cell receptor beta chain is a study of memory CD4+ T cells and cytomegalovirus serostatus (dated by TCRdb to between 2018 and 2020). Describing the broader study: A total of 33 healthy Belgian adults, of whom 9 were CMV seropositive and 24 were CMV seronegative, were included in the cohort. To replicate a published TCR-based CMV serostatus classifier, the researchers sequenced the CD4+ memory TCRbeta repertoires of a Belgian cohort whose cytomegalovirus serostatus was known.

The CDR1 and CDR2 encoded by the germline V gene are SNHLY and FYNNEI. The CDR3 has 15 amino acids, counting the end cysteine and phenylalanine. Only the CDR3 DNA is retained, 45 bases long and in frame from the first base. The junction shows trimming of 6 bases on V and 1 base on J, and the gene matches do not reach 8 bases of it. On the study overall, not on this receptor specifically: Only CD4+CD45RO+ memory cells were sequenced, in contrast to the original study, in which naive and memory CD4+ and CD8+ populations were covered. On the Belgian cohort, the classifier built on the original framework reached a median bootstrapped AUC of about 0.95, with a 95% CI of 0.76-1.00. For CMV serostatus prediction, a median bootstrapped AUC of roughly 0.94 was reached with the original framework, and a median bootstrapped AUC of roughly 0.9 was reached with a US-trained random forest. Among the 150 to 200 previously reported CMV-associated TCRbeta sequences, some 62 showed up in the CD4+ memory repertoires, with each one found in between one and five individuals. The results were interpreted as suggesting that the CMV-associated TCR signature is largely present in the CD4+ memory repertoire.

A FACSAria II was used to sort memory CD4+ T cells, defined as single viable CD3+CD4+CD8-CD45RO+ cells. To determine CMV serostatus, a Roche Elecsys assay was used that detects serum IgG against CMV pp150, pp28, p38 and p52. Once the samples were thawed, total CD4+ T cells were enriched through positive selection using CD4 magnetic microbeads. The samples came from a different study that was designed specifically to examine the CD4+ T cell memory repertoire. Peripheral blood mononuclear cells were isolated and cryopreserved according to standard operating procedures, and serum was stored at -80 degrees C. The staining relied on CD3-PerCP (BW264/56), CD4-APC (RPA-T4), CD45RO-PE (UCHT1) and CD8-Pacific Orange (3B5) antibodies, and Sytox blue was used to exclude non-viable cells. To note about this clone: Its antigen remains undetermined. There are no base qualities to consult, and no much larger clone falls within one base.

The Quick-DNA Microprep Kit was used to extract genomic DNA from the sorted cells. TCRbeta DNA was amplified with the immunoSEQ hsTCRbeta kit following the manufacturer's protocol. An Illumina MiSeq instrument was used to sequence the TCRbeta libraries. The source study handled its data this way. After out-of-frame sequences were removed, 2,204,828 distinct TCRbeta sequences remained, averaging approximately 72,000 per individual. Each individual was scored according to the count of 164 previously reported CMV-associated TCRbeta sequences and the total productive distinct TCRbeta count. A beta-binomial model was reimplemented in Python, and random forests from scikit-learn, run with default parameters, were trained on data from the US cohort. Classifier performance on the Belgian cohort was summarized as median AUC with percentile confidence intervals calculated over 10,000 bootstrap iterations. Imported from immuneACCESS, the table was reduced by TCRdb to in-frame sequences with V and J called. These copies leave out some clones; in studies compared against another copy, an unresolved V gene accounts for under half, and the cause of the remainder is not known. V, J and clone size reflect that table, while D and trimming were determined from the DNA. Within this sample are tens of thousands of clones, with roughly four fifths of them counted one time only. 5% to 7% of the sample is in the top ten clones.

The clonotype originates from an adult in good health and CMV-seronegative. The V and J genes are TRBV2 and TRBJ2-7; 8 nucleotides in the junction match TRBD1. The sample was memory CD4+ T cells from blood. The DNA sequence is as follows: TGTGCCAGCAGGGTACGACAGGGGCAATCCTACGAGCAGTACTTC. The encoded protein is CASRVRQGQSYEQYF.